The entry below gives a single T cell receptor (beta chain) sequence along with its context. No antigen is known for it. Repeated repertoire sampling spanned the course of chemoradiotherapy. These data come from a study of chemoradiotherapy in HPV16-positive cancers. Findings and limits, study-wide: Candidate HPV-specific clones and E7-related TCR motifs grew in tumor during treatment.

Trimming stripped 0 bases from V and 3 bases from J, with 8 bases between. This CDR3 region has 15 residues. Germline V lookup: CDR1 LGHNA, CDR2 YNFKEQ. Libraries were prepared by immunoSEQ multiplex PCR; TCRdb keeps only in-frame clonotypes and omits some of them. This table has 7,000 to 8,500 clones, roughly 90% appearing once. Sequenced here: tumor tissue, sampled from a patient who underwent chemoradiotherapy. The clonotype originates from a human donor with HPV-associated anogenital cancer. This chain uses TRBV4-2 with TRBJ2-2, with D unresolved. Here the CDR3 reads CASSQDGMDTGELFF. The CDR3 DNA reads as TGTGCCAGCAGCCAAGATGGAATGGACACCGGGGAGCTGTTTTTT.